This T cell receptor (beta chain) comes out of a study of blood T cell repertoires in COVID-19. Study summary: Nucleic acid was either cDNA or gDNA, and it came from T cells, B-cell-depleted T cells, or PBMCs.

The method was immunoSEQ multiplex PCR; TCRdb's version includes in-frame clones alone and lacks a portion of them. This sample carries hundreds of thousands of clones, less than 85% of them seen once, and the ten largest clones take 3.6%. CDR1 is MNHEY and CDR2 is SMNVEV in the germline V gene (reference sequence). The V gene lost 5 bases and the J gene lost 3 bases, with 20 bases spanning the gap. The CDR3 is made up of 17 amino acids. Specimen: peripheral blood. The sequence was collected from an elderly woman with acute or convalescent COVID-19. The chain has TRBV27 and TRBJ2-4; D perhaps matches TRBD2 (6 bases). The CDR3 DNA is TGTGCCAGCAGTCCTATCCCGGGGCGGGGAGACAAAAACATTCAGTACTTC. Translated, it gives CASSPIPGRGDKNIQYF.